The 29 T cell receptor beta chains below were found in one sample sequenced in a study of blood T cells in healthy people across ages. A sample-barcoded 5' primer and a J-beta primer mix were used in a second PCR of roughly 7 to 11 cycles. TCRdb redid the calling of the 5' RACE reads with MiXCR, one entry per CDR3 protein. Here the sample spans 600,000 to 800,000 distinct CDR3 sequences, roughly half being singletons. Sequenced material: blood. Every receptor here comes from a woman older than 75 in good health.

The J gene is TRBJ2-5, the V gene TRBV10-1; D is possibly TRBD2 (5 bases). CDR3 length: 13 residues. Trimming took 4 bases from V and 5 from J, leaving 11 bases between them. Germline V lookup: CDR1 WNHNN, CDR2 SYGVQD (reference sequence). The CDR3 nucleotides read TGCGCCAGCAGTGGGAGCGGTTCGGAGACCCAGTACTTC. The encoded protein is CASSGSGSETQYF.

Ten or more counts support this clonotype. The chain's CDR3 is CATSDPLGAEQYF. CDR3 coding DNA: TGTGCCACCAGTGATCCCCTGGGGGCCGAGCAGTACTTC. The chain links TRBV24-1 to TRBJ2-7, with a possible D match to TRBD1 (6 bases). This CDR3 has 13 amino acids. CDR1 is KGHDR, CDR2 SFDVKD, per germline. V was clipped by 3 bases and J by 6 bases, with 11 bases between them.

The chain couples TRBV29-1 to TRBJ1-5; D is uncertain. Germline V gene data show CDR1 as SQVTM and CDR2 as ANQGSEA. V lost 4 bases to trimming and J lost 9 bases, with 13 bases between them. The CDR3 contains 12 residues. The CDR3 bases are TGCAGCGTTGCTGAGACCCCAGGGCCCCAGCATTTT. Translated, it gives CSVAETPGPQHF.

Comment on this clonotype: Since a much larger clone is just one base distant, this may be a read error. The rearrangement joins TRBV6-5 to TRBJ1-2; the D is unclear. With 0 bases removed from V and 2 bases from J, the gap between germline ends came to 1 base. Germline lookup yields CDR1 MNHEY and CDR2 SVGAGI. This CDR3 is 12 amino acids long. The CDR3 DNA sequence: TGTGCCAGCAGTTACTCAAACTATGGCTACACCTTC. It specifies CASSYSNYGYTF.

The chain joins TRBV29-1 to TRBJ2-5; D is unresolved. This CDR3 region has 11 residues. Germline loops: CDR1 SQVTM, CDR2 ANQGSEA. V lost 7 bases to trimming and J lost 5 bases, with 11 bases between them. The CDR3 DNA reads as TGCAGCGCTGCGAGGACGGAGACCCAGTACTTC. Its translation: CSAARTETQYF.

Only a few counts were recorded for this clonotype. The chain employs TRBV6-2 or TRBV6-3 and TRBJ2-7, with no clear D. The CDR3 totals 13 residues. Germline V gene data show CDR1 as MNHEY and CDR2 as SVGEGT. The germline V and J ends were trimmed by 2 bases and 5 bases, with 10 bases remaining between them. The CDR3 region is CASSYRLSDEQYF. The CDR3, as DNA: TGTGCCAGCAGTTACAGACTGAGCGACGAGCAGTACTTC.

The J gene is TRBJ2-5, the V gene TRBV29-1, with no clear D. V lost 6 bases to trimming and J lost 1 base, with 6 bases between them. The CDR3 consists of 11 residues. Germline V gene lookup returns CDR1 SQVTM and CDR2 ANQGSEA. The CDR3 sequence is CSVVPQETQYF. In DNA, the CDR3 is TGCAGCGTAGTCCCCCAAGAGACCCAGTACTTC.

To note about this clonotype: Since a much larger clone is just one base distant, this may be a read error. The chain couples TRBV20-1 to TRBJ2-5; D gene unclear. The DNA matches TRBJ2-1 better at its end, which makes the J call doubtful. The CDR3 has 13 residues. Germline loops: CDR1 DFQATT, CDR2 SNEGSKA (reference sequence). In DNA, the CDR3 is TGCAGTGCTAGATCGGTCTACCAAGAGACCCAGTTCTTC. Protein sequence: CSARSVYQETQFF.

The V call is TRBV12-3 or TRBV12-4, the J call TRBJ2-7; 8 bases are a match to TRBD1. The CDR3 sequence is 14 residues long. The V gene end was trimmed by 5 bases and the J gene end by 1 base; junction bases not matched to a gene: 4. Here the CDR3 DNA reads TGTGCCAGCAGTCGACAGGGGCGGTCCTACGAGCAGTACTTC. Protein sequence: CASSRQGRSYEQYF.

This clonotype was found many times. The chain employs TRBV12-3 or TRBV12-4 and TRBJ1-4; D gene unclear. Trimming removed 7 bases from V and 7 bases from J, with 16 bases in between. This CDR3 has 14 amino acids. The chain's CDR3 is CASNNRDTGEKLFF. DNA for the CDR3: TGTGCCAGCAACAACCGGGATACGGGTGAAAAACTGTTTTTT.

This chain joins TRBV28 and TRBJ1-2, with 12 bases lining up with TRBD1. Germline CDR1 is MDHEN and CDR2 is SYDVKM. The J segment lost 7 bases and the V segment lost 11 bases, leaving 8 bases of the junction unmatched. CDR3 length: 13 amino acids. The CDR3 DNA reads as TGTGCCTGGAGGGACAGGGGGCTAGGTGGCTACACCTTC. Translation: CAWRDRGLGGYTF.

This clonotype was detected many times. This rearrangement joins TRBV7-9 to TRBJ2-3; 8 positions match TRBD2. V lost 6 bases to trimming and J lost 11 bases; unmatched junction nucleotides: 10. The germline gives CDR1 SEHNR, CDR2 FQNEAQ (reference sequence). CDR3 length equals 13 residues. CDR3 coding DNA: TGTGCCAGCAGATATCAGGGACTAGGGGAGCAGTATTTT. Translating gives CASRYQGLGEQYF.

At least ten counts were recorded for this clonotype. This chain joins TRBV20-1 and TRBJ2-7; 9 bases match TRBD2. The CDR3 contains 14 residues. The germline CDR1 and CDR2 sequences are DFQATT and SNEGSKA (reference sequence). The V segment lost 0 bases and the J segment 5 bases; nucleotides outside the gene matches: 5. In DNA, the CDR3 is TGCAGTGCTAGAGATGGGGTAGCGGGAGACGAGCAGTACTTC. Its protein product is CSARDGVAGDEQYF.

CDR3 nucleotides: TGTGCCAGCAGTCGGACCTTTACGCAGTATTTT. This gives the protein CASSRTFTQYF. The chain couples TRBV5-6 to TRBJ2-3; D unresolved. The V and J ends lost 5 bases and 8 bases respectively, with 9 bases between them. The CDR3 spans 11 residues. CDR1 is SGHDT, CDR2 YYEEEE, per germline.

This clonotype was counted a few times. The chain carries TRBV6-5 and TRBJ1-1, with D hard to call. V dropped 2 bases and J dropped 1 base, with 2 bases sitting between them. The germline gives CDR1 MNHEY, CDR2 SVGAGI. This CDR3 region has 12 residues. For the CDR3, the DNA is TGTGCCAGCAGTTACCGGAACACTGAAGCTTTCTTT. Its translation: CASSYRNTEAFF.

On this clonotype itself: At one end, the junction sequence differs from germline, possibly due to a read error. The DNA of the CDR3 is TGTGCCTGCAGCGCCCGTATCGGGACTAGCGGGGGGAAAAACATTCAGTACTTC. It yields the protein CACSARIGTSGGKNIQYF. This chain uses TRBV7-2 with TRBJ2-4; 15 positions agree with TRBD2. CDR3 length: 18 residues. CDR1 is SGHTA, CDR2 FQGNSA, per germline.

This rearrangement joins TRBV18 to TRBJ1-6, with D maybe TRBD1 (6 bases). The CDR3 covers 16 residues. V gave up 6 bases and J gave up 10 bases, with 22 bases separating them. Germline CDR1 is KGHSH and CDR2 is LQKENI. The CDR3 protein is CASSRNSGALNSPLHF. The CDR3 DNA reads as TGTGCCAGCTCCCGAAACTCAGGGGCGTTAAACTCACCCCTCCACTTT.

The chain recombines TRBV12-3 or TRBV12-4 with TRBJ2-7; 10 bases line up with TRBD2. Unmatched junction bases numbered 3, after V lost 7 bases and J lost 3 bases. The CDR3 runs to 13 residues. The CDR3 sequence: CASTRLAGYEQYF. The CDR3 region has the DNA TGTGCCAGCACGCGACTAGCGGGCTACGAGCAGTACTTC.

This clonotype was seen at least ten times. The V and J genes are TRBV6-2 or TRBV6-3 and TRBJ2-7, with unresolved D. The CDR3 totals 12 residues. The V end was cut by 6 bases, the J end by 5 bases, with 11 bases between. The germline gives CDR1 MNHEY, CDR2 SVGEGT. The CDR3 nucleotides read TGTGCCAGCAGAAACTCAGCCCACGAGCAGTACTTC. This codes for CASRNSAHEQYF.

The chain employs TRBV7-9 and TRBJ1-1; 8 bases fit TRBD1. Germline V lookup: CDR1 SEHNR, CDR2 FQNEAQ (reference sequence). With 8 bases clipped from V and 2 bases from J, the junction kept 4 bases outside the gene matches. This CDR3 has 13 amino acids. The CDR3 spells CASDRGGNTEAFF. CDR3 DNA sequence: TGTGCCAGCGACAGGGGCGGAAACACTGAAGCTTTCTTT.

About this clonotype: The DNA is omitted, as the CDR3 cannot be located on it reliably, and the CDR3 follows TCRdb's listing. The V gene is TRBV28, the J gene TRBJ2-7; the table gives TRBD2 as D, unverified against the DNA. The CDR3 spans 15 residues, counting both ends. CDR1 MDHEN and CDR2 SYDVKM come from the germline V gene. The CDR3 loop reads CACSLYPCGMNEQYF.

This clonotype was picked up a small number of times. CDR3 sequence (DNA): TGTGCCACCAGCAGAGATAAAGGGCCTGGAAACACCATATATTTT. Translated: CATSRDKGPGNTIYF. This rearrangement joins TRBV15 to TRBJ1-3, with D unresolved. Deletions cut 0 bases from V and 2 bases from J, with 8 bases between. This CDR3 region has 15 residues. The germline V gene encodes CDR1 LNHNV and CDR2 YYDKDF (reference sequence).

In its sample, this clonotype was seen many times. This chain uses TRBV28 with TRBJ2-1; D may be TRBD1 (6 bases). V lost 5 bases and J lost 6, with 17 bases in between. CDR1 MDHEN and CDR2 SYDVKM come from the germline V gene. The length of the CDR3 is 15 residues. CDR3 sequence (DNA): TGTGCCAGCAGTCCACAGGGTCTTCTTATCAATGAGCAGTTCTTC. Amino acids: CASSPQGLLINEQFF. The full variable domain, with the rest looked up from reference TRBV28 and TRBJ2-1, is DVKVTQSSRYLVKRTGEKVFLECVQDMDHENMFWYRQDPGLGLRLIYFSYDVKMKEKGDIPEGYSVSREKKERFSLILESASTNQTSMYLCASSPQGLLINEQFFGPGTRLTVL.

The genes are TRBV3-1 and TRBJ2-7; unclear D gene. The V end lost 0 bases, the J end lost 6 bases, and 6 bases lay between the germline ends. Germline loops: CDR1 LGHDT, CDR2 YNNKEL (reference sequence). There are 12 residues in the CDR3. Here the CDR3 reads CASSQENGEQYF. CDR3 DNA: TGTGCCAGCAGCCAAGAGAATGGCGAGCAGTACTTC.

The sample holds many counts of this clonotype. CDR3 sequence (DNA): TGCGCCAGCAGTGACCGCGGGACTCCCTACAATGAGCAGTTCTTC. It codes for CASSDRGTPYNEQFF. The chain couples TRBV10-1 to TRBJ2-1, with D possibly TRBD2 on 6 matching bases. This CDR3 spans 15 amino acids. Germline assignment: CDR1 WNHNN and CDR2 SYGVQD (reference sequence). V lost 3 bases, J lost 2 bases, and 11 bases lay in between.

For this clonotype: A much more abundant neighbour one base away suggests this may be a read error. The chain links TRBV10-3 to TRBJ1-2; 7 positions match TRBD1. CDR1 is ENHRY and CDR2 is SYGVKD in the germline V gene. The CDR3 has 14 residues. CDR3 DNA: TGTACCATCAGGGACAGTGGGATCCCCTATGGCTACACCTTC. Encoded protein: CTIRDSGIPYGYTF.

J is TRBJ2-5 and V is TRBV30, with TRBD2 identical over 7 bases. The germline V gene encodes CDR1 GTSNPN and CDR2 SVGIG (reference sequence). The length of the CDR3 is 14 residues. With V trimmed by 2 bases and J by 4 bases, 7 bases remained unmatched. CDR3 sequence (DNA): TGTGCCTGGAGTTCCGGGGGGTTGCGAGAGACCCAGTACTTC. Amino acids: CAWSSGGLRETQYF. The variable domain in full, completed from reference TRBV30 and TRBJ2-5, reads SQTIHQWPATLVQPVGSPLSLECTVEGTSNPNLYWYRQAAGRGLQLLFYSVGIGQISSEVPQNLSASRPQDRQFILSSKKLLLSDSGFYLCAWSSGGLRETQYFGPGTRLLVL.

This clonotype was found once. V and J are TRBV6-5 and TRBJ2-1; 8 nucleotides align to TRBD2. The trim removed 5 bases at V and 7 bases at J, leaving 7 bases unmatched. The CDR3 is 14 residues long. The germline V gene encodes CDR1 MNHEY and CDR2 SVGAGI. The CDR3 here is CASSTGGTTNEQFF. The CDR3 DNA is TGTGCCAGCAGTACGGGAGGGACTACTAATGAGCAGTTCTTC.

The J gene is TRBJ2-1, the V gene TRBV28; D not certain. This CDR3 has 13 amino acids. With 6 bases removed from V and 9 bases from J, the gap between germline ends came to 15 bases. CDR1 is MDHEN and CDR2 is SYDVKM in the germline V gene. CDR3 residues: CASSPPAGSEQFF. The CDR3 DNA follows: TGTGCCAGCAGCCCGCCCGCCGGGTCTGAGCAGTTCTTC.